Given below is one T cell receptor beta chain in context. The assay was carried out at the deep level. The repertoire was sequenced with immunoSEQ multiplex PCR; TCRdb's copy has only in-frame clones and lacks some. The sample contains some 630,000 clones, 90% to 97% of which appear only once. CD45RO-negative cells were positively selected for CCR7, leaving out terminally differentiated effector memory CD45RA+ cells. The data were taken from a study of shared clonotypes between healthy human individuals. From germline, CDR1 is SGHRS and CDR2 YFSETQ. There are 16 residues in the CDR3. V was pared by 0 bases and J by 0 bases, with 10 bases between.

This TCR derives from a woman younger than 45 in good health. The chain employs TRBV5-1 and TRBJ2-1; possible D gene TRBD2, 5 bases. The sample was naive CD8+ T cells sorted from blood. CDR3 region: CASSLERIPSYNEQFF. The CDR3 nucleotides are TGCGCCAGCAGCTTGGAGCGGATTCCCTCCTACAATGAGCAGTTCTTC.